This T cell receptor beta chain was sequenced for a study of T cells in Graves' hyperthyroidism and ophthalmopathy. Study outcomes and limitations: Ophthalmopathy stood apart from stable hyperthyroidism in a 13 V-J model.

This CDR3 comprises 17 residues. The V and J ends lost 8 bases and 4 bases, in that order; junction bases with no gene match: 15. Per the germline V gene, CDR1 is SNHLY and CDR2 is FYNNEI. TCR beta CDR3 sequences were amplified from RNA transcripts. Researchers ran a first-round RT-PCR on the TCR CDR3 using the HTBI primer set. TCRdb independently ran MiXCR on the multiplex PCR reads; one entry per CDR3 protein. The sample yields hundreds of thousands of distinct CDR3 sequences, 35% to 55% seen once. Those patients with uncontrolled infection, other autoimmune disease, pregnancy or lactation were excluded. Worth noting for this clonotype: Its specificity is unknown.

Source material: peripheral blood or thyroid tissue (not recorded which). The receptor was derived from a woman aged 18-29 years with Graves' hyperthyroidism. The chain uses TRBV2 and TRBJ1-5, with 9 bases that match TRBD1. The CDR3 protein is CASHKGTGTRRNQPQHF. The DNA for the CDR3 is TGTGCCAGCCATAAGGGGACAGGGACTCGGCGGAATCAGCCCCAGCATTTT. The full variable domain, its missing parts supplied by reference TRBV2 and TRBJ1-5, is EPEVTQTPSHQVTQMGQEVILRCVPISNHLYFYWYRQILGQKVEFLVSFYNNEISEKSEIFDDQFSVERPDGSNFTLKIRSTKLEDSAMYFCASHKGTGTRRNQPQHFGDGTRLSIL.